This T cell receptor beta chain was captured by sequencing in a study of early T cells in non-severe SARS-CoV-2 infection. Study context: With bulk RNA from unsorted whole blood as input, sequencing yielded unpaired chains.

Trimming took 4 bases from V and 2 from J; bases not matched to a gene: 5. From germline, CDR1 is SGHVS and CDR2 FQNEAQ. CDR3 length: 14 amino acids. The sample holds many counts of this clonotype. Its antigen is still unknown. As part of library construction, unique molecular identifiers were attached to individual cDNA molecules. TCRdb re-analysed the 5' RACE reads in MiXCR, keeping a single row per CDR3 protein. Of more than 60,000 distinct CDR3 sequences in the sample, over 4.5% were seen once. Overall study results and limits: VDJdb matching skewed toward anti-spike CD8 responses, missing private and CD4 specificities.

The sequencing input was whole blood. This clonotype was obtained from an adult who was a healthcare worker with PCR-confirmed SARS-CoV-2 infection or an uninfected control (not recorded which). V usage is TRBV7-8 and J usage is TRBJ2-7; 7 bases line up with TRBD2. In DNA form, the CDR3 reads TGTGCCAGCAGCTCCCTAGCGGAGACCTACGAGCAGTACTTC. It codes for CASSSLAETYEQYF. The full variable domain, with the rest looked up from reference TRBV7-8 and TRBJ2-7, is GAGVSQSPRYKVAKRGQDVALRCDPISGHVSLFWYQQALGQGPEFLTYFQNEAQLDKSGLPSDRFFAERPEGSVSTLKIQRTQQEDSAVYLCASSSLAETYEQYFGPGTRLTVT.